The rows below give T cell receptor beta chains drawn from one sample of a study of T cell repertoires in cytomegalovirus infection. Each CDR3 protein is one row after TCRdb ran MiXCR on the reads. The data hold around 900,000 distinct CDR3 sequences, with 31% observed a single time. Their antigens are not known. Sample: cultured CD8+ T cells from PBMCs, taken from culture after CMV antigen stimulation. These receptors were taken from a human donor in good health (CMV status not recorded). Some clones in this sample may be carry-over from other donors' samples. The CDR3 runs from the conserved cysteine through the conserved F or W. D genes are given only for firm matches. A row's size may be missing; if present it is once, few, many or a size class.

TRBD2 | TRBJ2-1 | TRBV28 | few | TGTGCCAGCAGACCGTCCCGGGGGGTCTACAATGAGCAGTTCTTC | CASRPSRGVYNEQFF
NA | TRBJ2-3 | TRBV7-4 | NA | TGTGCCAGCAGCCTACGGGACTCCCCGTATTTT | CASSLRDSPYF
NA | TRBJ2-3 | TRBV4-1 | NA | TGCGCCAGCAGCCAAGTCTACACAGATACGCAGTATTTT | CASSQVYTDTQYF
TRBD2 | TRBJ2-1 | TRBV5-1 | few | TGCGCCAGCAGCCACGGGACTAGCGGGGACAATGAGCAGTTCTTC | CASSHGTSGDNEQFF
TRBD2 | TRBJ2-1 | TRBV24-1 | NA | TGTGCCACCAGTGAGGGGACTAGTGAGCAGTTCTTC | CATSEGTSEQFF
NA | TRBJ1-1 | TRBV10-3 | few | TGTGCCATCAGTGACCCAGCGGGGGGCGGGACTGAAGCTTTCTTT | CAISDPAGGGTEAFF
NA | TRBJ2-1 | TRBV6-1 | few | TGTGCCATACTCGGAGGGGGATCCTACAATGAGCAGTTCTTC | CAILGGGSYNEQFF
NA | TRBJ2-5 | TRBV13 | few | TGTGCCAGCAGTTCCGGAGAGCAAGAGACCCAGTACTTC | CASSSGEQETQYF
NA | TRBJ2-7 | TRBV5-4 | NA | TGTGCCAGCAGCCCCTTTCTGGGCTACGAGCAGTACTTC | CASSPFLGYEQYF
TRBD1 | TRBJ2-1 | TRBV7-2 | many | TGTGCCAGCAGCTGGACAGGGGGCAGCACCTCCTACAATGAGCAGTTCTTC | CASSWTGGSTSYNEQFF
NA | TRBJ1-2 | TRBV7-8 | many | TGTGCCAGCAGCATAGACCCTTCGGGGGAACGCTATGGCTACACCTTC | CASSIDPSGERYGYTF